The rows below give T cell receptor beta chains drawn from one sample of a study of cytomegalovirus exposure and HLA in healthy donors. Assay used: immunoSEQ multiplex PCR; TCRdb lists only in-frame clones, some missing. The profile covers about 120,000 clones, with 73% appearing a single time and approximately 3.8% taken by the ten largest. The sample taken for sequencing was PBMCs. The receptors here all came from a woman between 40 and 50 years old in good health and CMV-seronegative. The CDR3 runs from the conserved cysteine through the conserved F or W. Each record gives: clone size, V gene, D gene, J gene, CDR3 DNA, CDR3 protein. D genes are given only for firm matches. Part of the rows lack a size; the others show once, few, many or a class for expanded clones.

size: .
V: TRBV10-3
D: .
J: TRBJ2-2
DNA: TGTGCCATCGGGACACCGAAGAACACCGGGGAGCTGTTTTTT
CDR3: CAIGTPKNTGELFF

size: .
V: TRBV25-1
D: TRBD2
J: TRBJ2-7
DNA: TGTGCCAGCAGTGGGGTAAGAGCGGGGGGGCTAAACGAGCAGTACTTC
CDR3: CASSGVRAGGLNEQYF

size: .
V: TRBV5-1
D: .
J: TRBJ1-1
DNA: TGCGCCAGCAGCCCAGGCTCCCCTGGCACTGAAGCTTTCTTT
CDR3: CASSPGSPGTEAFF

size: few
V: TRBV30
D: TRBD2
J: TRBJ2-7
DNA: TGTGCCTGGGCTAGCGGGACGGCCTACGAGCAGTACTTC
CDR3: CAWASGTAYEQYF

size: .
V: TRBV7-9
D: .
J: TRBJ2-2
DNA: TGTGCCAGCAGCTTTTCCCCAGATGCTAACACCGGGGAGCTGTTTTTT
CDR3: CASSFSPDANTGELFF

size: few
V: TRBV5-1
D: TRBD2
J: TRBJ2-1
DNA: TGCGCCAGCGGCTCGGGACTAGCGGGGGAGTTATACAATGAGCAGTTCTTC
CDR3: CASGSGLAGELYNEQFF

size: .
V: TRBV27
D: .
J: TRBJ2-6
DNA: TGTGCCAGCATTTATCCGAGCTCTGGGGCCAACGTCCTGACTTTC
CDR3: CASIYPSSGANVLTF

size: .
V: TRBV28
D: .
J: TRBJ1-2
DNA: TGTGCCAGCAGTCTACCCACCGGACAATCCTATGGCTACACCTTC
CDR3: CASSLPTGQSYGYTF

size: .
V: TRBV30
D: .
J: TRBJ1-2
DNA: TGTGCCTGTATGCGGGCAGGCGGGGGCGGCTACACCTTC
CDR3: CACMRAGGGGYTF

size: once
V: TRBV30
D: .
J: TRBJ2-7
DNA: TGTGCCTGGAAGGCGACGGGTAAATGGTTTGGGCAGTACTTC
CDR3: CAWKATGKWFGQYF

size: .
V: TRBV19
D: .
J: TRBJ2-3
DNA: TGTGCCAGTAGTATAGAGGCGGGGAGAGCGACAGATACGCAGTATTTT
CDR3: CASSIEAGRATDTQYF

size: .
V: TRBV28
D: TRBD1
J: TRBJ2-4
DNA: TGTGCCAGCAGTTCTACCTGGACAGGGCTAGACATTCAGTACTTC
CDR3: CASSSTWTGLDIQYF

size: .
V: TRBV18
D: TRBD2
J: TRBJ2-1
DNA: TGTGCCAGCTCAGAAAGCGGGAGGGCCCACAATGAGCAGTTCTTC
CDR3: CASSESGRAHNEQFF

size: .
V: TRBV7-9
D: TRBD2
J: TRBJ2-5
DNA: TGTGCCAGCAGCTTAGGGCGGGGGTATTCGGAGACCCAGTACTTC
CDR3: CASSLGRGYSETQYF

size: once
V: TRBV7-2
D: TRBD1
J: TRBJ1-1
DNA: TGTGCCAGCAGCTTGTATCTTAGGGGGCTCAACACTGAAGCTTTCTTT
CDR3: CASSLYLRGLNTEAFF

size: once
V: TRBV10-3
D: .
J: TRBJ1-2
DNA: TGTGCCATCAGTAACACAGCCCCCTTGGCAAATGGCTACACCTTC
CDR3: CAISNTAPLANGYTF

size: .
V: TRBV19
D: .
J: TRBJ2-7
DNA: TGTGCCAGTAGTCTCGAGGGCTACGAGCAGTACTTC
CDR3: CASSLEGYEQYF

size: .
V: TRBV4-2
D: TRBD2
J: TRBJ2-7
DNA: TGTGCCAGCAGCCGCGAGATGTACGGGGGGTCCTACGAGCAGTACTTC
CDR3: CASSREMYGGSYEQYF

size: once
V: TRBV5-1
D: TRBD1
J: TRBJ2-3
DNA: TGCGCCAGCAGCACGGGGGGACAGGGTCGGGTGGATACGCAGTATTTT
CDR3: CASSTGGQGRVDTQYF

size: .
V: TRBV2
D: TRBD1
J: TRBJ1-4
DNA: TGTGCCGGAGCACTCGGGACAGCTAATGAAAAACTGTTTTTT
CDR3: CAGALGTANEKLFF

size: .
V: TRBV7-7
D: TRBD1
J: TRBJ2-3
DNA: TGTGCCAGCAGCTTGGGACAGGGGGCGAAGACGCAGTATTTT
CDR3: CASSLGQGAKTQYF

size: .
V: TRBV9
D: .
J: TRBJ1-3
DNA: TGTGCCAGCAGCACCGAGGGAAACACCATATATTTT
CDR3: CASSTEGNTIYF

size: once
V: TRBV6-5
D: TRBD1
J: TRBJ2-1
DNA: TGTGCCAGCAGTCCGGACAGGGCGAGGGAGCAGTTCTTC
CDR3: CASSPDRAREQFF

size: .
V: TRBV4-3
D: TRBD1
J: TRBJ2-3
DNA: TGCGCCAGCAGCCAAGGAACAGGGGACCTCACAGATACGCAGTATTTT
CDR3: CASSQGTGDLTDTQYF

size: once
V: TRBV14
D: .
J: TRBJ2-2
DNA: TGTGCCAGCAGCCAAGGTTGGAGGGATCGTGGGGAGCTGTTTTTT
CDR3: CASSQGWRDRGELFF

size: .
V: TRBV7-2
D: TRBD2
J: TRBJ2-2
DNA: TGTGCCAGCAGCTTATACGCGGGAGGGGGGACCGGGGAGCTGTTTTTT
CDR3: CASSLYAGGGTGELFF

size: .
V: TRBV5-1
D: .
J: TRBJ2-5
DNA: TGCGCCAGCAGCTTGGTAACAGGGAACCAAGAGACCCAGTACTTC
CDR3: CASSLVTGNQETQYF

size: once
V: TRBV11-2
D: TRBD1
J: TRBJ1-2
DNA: TGTGCCAGCAGCCGCGGACAGGGAGTGCAGGGCTATGGCTACACCTTC
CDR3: CASSRGQGVQGYGYTF

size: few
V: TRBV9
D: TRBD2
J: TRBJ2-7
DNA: TGTGCCAGCAGCGTAGGGGGCGGGAGGGCAGGCGAGCAGTACTTC
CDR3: CASSVGGGRAGEQYF